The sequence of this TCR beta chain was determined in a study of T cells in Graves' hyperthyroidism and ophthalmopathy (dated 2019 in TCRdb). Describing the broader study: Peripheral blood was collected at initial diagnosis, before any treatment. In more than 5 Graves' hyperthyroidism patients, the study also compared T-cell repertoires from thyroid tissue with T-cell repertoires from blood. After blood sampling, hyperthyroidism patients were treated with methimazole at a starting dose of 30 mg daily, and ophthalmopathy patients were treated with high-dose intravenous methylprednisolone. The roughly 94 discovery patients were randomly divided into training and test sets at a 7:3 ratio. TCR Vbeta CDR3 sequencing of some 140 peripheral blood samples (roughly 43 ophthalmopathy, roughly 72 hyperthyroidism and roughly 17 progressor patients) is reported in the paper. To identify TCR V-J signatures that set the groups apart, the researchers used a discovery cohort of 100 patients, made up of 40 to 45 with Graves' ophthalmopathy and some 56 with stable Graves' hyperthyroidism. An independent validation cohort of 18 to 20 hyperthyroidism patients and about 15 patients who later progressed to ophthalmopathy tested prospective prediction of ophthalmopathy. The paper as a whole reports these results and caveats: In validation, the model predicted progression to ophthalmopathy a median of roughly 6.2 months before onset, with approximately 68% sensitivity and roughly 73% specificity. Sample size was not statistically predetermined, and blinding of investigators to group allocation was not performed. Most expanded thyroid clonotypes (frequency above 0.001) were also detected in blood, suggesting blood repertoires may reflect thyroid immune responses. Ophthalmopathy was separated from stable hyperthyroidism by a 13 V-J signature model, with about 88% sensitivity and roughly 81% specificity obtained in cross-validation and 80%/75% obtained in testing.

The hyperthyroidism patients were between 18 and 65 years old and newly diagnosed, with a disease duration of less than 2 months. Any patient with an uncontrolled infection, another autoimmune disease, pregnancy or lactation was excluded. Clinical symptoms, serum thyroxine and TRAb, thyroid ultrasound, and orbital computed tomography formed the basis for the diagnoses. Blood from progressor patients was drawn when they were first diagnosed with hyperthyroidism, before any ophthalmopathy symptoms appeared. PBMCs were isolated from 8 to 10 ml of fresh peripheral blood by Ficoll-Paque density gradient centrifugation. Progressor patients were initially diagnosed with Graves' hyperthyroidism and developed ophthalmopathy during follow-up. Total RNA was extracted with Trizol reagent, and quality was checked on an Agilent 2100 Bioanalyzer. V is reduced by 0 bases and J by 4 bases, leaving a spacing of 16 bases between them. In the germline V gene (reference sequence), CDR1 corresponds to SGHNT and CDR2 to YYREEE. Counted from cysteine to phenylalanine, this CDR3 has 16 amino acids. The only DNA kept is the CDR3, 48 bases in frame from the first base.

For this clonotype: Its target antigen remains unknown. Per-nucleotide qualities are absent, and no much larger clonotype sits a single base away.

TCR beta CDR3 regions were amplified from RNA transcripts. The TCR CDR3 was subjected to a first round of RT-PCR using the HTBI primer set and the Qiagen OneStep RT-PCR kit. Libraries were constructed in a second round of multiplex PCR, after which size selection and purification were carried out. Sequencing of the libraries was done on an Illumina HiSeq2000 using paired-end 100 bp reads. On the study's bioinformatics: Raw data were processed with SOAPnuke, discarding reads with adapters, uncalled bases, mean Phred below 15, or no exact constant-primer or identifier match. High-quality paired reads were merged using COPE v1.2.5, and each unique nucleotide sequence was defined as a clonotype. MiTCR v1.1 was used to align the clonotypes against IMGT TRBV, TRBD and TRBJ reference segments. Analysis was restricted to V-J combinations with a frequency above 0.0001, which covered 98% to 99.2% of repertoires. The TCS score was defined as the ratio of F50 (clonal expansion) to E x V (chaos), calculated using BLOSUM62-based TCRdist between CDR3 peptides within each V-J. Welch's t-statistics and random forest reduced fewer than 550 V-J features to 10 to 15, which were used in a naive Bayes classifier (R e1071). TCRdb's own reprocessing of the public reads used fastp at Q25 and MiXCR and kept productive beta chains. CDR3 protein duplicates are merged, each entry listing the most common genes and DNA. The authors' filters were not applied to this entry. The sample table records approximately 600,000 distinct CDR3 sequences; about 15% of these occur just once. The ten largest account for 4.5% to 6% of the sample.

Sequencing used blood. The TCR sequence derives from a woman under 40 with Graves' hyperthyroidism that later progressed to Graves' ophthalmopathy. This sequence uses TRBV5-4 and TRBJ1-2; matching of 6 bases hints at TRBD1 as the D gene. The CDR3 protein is CASSLAGRGGSYGYTF. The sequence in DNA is TGTGCCAGCAGCTTGGCGGGCCGAGGGGGTAGCTATGGCTACACCTTC.